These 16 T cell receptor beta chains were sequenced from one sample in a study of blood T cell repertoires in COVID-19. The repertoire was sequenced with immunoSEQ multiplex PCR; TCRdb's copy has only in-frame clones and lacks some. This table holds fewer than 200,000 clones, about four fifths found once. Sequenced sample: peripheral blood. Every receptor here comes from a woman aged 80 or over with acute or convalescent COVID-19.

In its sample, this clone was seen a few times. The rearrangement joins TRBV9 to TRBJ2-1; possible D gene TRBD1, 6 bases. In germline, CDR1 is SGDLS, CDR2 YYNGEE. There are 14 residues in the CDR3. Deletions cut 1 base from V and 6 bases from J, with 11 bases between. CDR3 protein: CASSVTGRGNEQFF. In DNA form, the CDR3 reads TGTGCCAGCAGCGTAACGGGCAGGGGCAATGAGCAGTTCTTC.

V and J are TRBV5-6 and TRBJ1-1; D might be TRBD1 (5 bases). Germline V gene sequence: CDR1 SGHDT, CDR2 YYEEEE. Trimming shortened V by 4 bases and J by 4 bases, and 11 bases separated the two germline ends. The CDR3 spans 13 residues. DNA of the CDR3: TGTGCCAGCAGCCGGGGGTCGGGCACTGAAGCTTTCTTT. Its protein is CASSRGSGTEAFF.

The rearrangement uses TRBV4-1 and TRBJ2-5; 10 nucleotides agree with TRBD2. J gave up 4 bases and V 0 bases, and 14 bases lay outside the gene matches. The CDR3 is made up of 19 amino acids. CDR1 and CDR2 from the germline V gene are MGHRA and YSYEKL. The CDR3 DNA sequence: TGCGCCAGCAGCCAAGAAGGGCTAGCGGGAGTTCTCTCTAGAGAGACCCAGTACTTC. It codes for CASSQEGLAGVLSRETQYF.

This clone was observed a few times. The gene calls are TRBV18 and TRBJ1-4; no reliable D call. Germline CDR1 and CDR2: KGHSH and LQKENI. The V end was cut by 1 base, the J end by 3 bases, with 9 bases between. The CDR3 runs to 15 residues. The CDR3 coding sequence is TGTGCCAGCTCACCACGGGCAGAGTCTAATGAAAAACTGTTTTTT. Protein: CASSPRAESNEKLFF. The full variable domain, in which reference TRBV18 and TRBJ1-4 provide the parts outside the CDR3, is NAGVMQNPRHLVRRRGQEARLRCSPMKGHSHVYWYRQLPEEGLKFMVYLQKENIIDESGMPKERFSAEFPKEGPSILRIQQVVRGDSAAYFCASSPRAESNEKLFFGSGTQLSVL.

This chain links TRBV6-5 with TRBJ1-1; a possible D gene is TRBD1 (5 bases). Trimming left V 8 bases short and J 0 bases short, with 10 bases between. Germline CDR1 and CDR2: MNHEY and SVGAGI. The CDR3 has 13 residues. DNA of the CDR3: TGTGCCAGCGAAGACAGAATGAACACTGAAGCTTTCTTT. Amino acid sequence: CASEDRMNTEAFF.

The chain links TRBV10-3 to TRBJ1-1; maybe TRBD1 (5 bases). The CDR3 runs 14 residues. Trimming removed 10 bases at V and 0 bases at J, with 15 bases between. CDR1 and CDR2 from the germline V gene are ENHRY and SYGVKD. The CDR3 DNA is TGTGCCACGGGGGAGAGGAGCATGAACACTGAAGCTTTCTTT. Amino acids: CATGERSMNTEAFF.

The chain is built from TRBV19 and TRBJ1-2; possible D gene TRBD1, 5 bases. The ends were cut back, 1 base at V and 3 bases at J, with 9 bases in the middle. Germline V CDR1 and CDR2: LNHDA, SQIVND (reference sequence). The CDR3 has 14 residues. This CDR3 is CASSIAGDYYGYTF. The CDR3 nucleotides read TGTGCCAGTAGTATAGCGGGGGATTACTATGGCTACACCTTC.

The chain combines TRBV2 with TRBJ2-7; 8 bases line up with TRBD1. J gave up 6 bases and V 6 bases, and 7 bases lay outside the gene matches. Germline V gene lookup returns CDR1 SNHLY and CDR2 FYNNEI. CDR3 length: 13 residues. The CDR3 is CASRTGQGTEQYF. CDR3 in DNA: TGTGCCAGCAGGACCGGACAGGGCACCGAGCAGTACTTC.

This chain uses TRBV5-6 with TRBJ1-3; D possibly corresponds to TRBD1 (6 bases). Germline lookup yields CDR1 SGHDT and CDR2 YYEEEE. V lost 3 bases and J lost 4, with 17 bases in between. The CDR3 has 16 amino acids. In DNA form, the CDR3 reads TGTGCCAGCAGCTCGTGGCTCCGGGACACAGGAAACACCATATATTTT. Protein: CASSSWLRDTGNTIYF.

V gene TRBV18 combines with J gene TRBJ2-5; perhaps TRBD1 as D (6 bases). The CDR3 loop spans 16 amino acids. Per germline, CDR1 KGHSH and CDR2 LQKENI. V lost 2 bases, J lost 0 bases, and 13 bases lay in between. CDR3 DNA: TGTGCCAGCTCACCATCCCCAAGGGGGAACCAAGAGACCCAGTACTTC. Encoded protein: CASSPSPRGNQETQYF.

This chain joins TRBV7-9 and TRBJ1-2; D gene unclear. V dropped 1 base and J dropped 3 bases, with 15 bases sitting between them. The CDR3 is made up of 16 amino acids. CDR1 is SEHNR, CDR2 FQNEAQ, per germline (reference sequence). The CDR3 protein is CASSLGVGGIDYGYTF. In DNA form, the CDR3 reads TGTGCCAGCAGCTTAGGCGTGGGAGGGATTGACTATGGCTACACCTTC.

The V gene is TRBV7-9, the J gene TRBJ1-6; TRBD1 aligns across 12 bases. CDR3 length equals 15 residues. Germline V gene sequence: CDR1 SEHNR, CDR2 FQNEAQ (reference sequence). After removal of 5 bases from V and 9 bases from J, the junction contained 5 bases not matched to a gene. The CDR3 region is CASSPPGQGASPLHF. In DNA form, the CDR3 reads TGTGCCAGCAGCCCGCCGGGACAGGGGGCTTCACCCCTCCACTTT.

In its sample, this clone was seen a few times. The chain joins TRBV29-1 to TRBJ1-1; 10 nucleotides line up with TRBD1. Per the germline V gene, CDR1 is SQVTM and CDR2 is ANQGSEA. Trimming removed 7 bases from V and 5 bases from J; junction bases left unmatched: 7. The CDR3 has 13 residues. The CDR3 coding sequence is TGCAGCGCCAGGACAGGGGGAAGAACTGAAGCTTTCTTT. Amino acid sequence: CSARTGGRTEAFF.

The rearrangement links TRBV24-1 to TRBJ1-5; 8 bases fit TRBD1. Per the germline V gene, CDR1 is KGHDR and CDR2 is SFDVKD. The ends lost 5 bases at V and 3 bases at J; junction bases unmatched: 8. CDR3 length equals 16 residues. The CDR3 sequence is CATSVGPGQVNQPQHF. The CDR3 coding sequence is TGTGCCACCAGTGTTGGACCGGGACAGGTCAATCAGCCCCAGCATTTT.

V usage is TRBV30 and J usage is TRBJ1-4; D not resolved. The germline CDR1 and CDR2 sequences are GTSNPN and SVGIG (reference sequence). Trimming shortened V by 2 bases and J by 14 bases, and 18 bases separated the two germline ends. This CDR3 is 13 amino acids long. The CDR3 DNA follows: TGTGCCTGGAGTCTTGTAGGACTTCAGAAGCTGTTTTTT. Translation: CAWSLVGLQKLFF.

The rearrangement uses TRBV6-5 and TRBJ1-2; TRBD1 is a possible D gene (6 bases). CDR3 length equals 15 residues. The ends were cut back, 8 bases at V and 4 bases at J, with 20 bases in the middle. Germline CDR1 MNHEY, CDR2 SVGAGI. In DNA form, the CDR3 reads TGTGCCAGCCCACCCCAACAGGGCATTTTCTATGGCTACACCTTC. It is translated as CASPPQQGIFYGYTF.